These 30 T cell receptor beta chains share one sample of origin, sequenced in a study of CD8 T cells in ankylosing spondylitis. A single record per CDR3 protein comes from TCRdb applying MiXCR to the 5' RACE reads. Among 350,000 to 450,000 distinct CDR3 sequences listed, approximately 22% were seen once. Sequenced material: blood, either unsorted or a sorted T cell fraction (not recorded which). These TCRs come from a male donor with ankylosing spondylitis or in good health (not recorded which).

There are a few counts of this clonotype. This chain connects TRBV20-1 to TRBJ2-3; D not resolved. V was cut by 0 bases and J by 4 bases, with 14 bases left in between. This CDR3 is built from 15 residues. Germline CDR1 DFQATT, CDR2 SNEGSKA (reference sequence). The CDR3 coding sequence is TGCAGTGCTAGAGATTATATGGACGTACCAGATACGCAGTATTTT. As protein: CSARDYMDVPDTQYF.

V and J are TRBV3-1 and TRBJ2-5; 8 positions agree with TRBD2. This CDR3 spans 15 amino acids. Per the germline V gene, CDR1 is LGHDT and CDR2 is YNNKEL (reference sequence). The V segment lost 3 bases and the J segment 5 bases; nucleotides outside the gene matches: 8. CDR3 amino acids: CASSQLAGGTETQYF. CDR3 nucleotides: TGTGCCAGCAGCCAGTTGGCGGGGGGCACGGAGACCCAGTACTTC.

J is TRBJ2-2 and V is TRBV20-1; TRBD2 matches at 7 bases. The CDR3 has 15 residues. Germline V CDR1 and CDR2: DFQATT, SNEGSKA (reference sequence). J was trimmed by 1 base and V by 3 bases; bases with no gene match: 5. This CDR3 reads CSASASGENTGELFF. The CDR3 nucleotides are TGCAGTGCTAGTGCCAGCGGGGAGAACACCGGGGAGCTGTTTTTT.

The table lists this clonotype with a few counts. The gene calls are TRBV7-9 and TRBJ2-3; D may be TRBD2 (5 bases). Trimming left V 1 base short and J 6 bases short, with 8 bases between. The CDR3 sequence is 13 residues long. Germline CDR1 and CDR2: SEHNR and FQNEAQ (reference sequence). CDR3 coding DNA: TGTGCCAGCAGCTTAGGAGGGATTGATACGCAGTATTTT. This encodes CASSLGGIDTQYF. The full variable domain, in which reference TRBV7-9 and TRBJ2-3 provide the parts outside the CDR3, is DTGVSQNPRHKITKRGQNVTFRCDPISEHNRLYWYRQTLGQGPEFLTYFQNEAQLEKSRLLSDRFSAERPKGSFSTLEIQRTEQGDSAMYLCASSLGGIDTQYFGPGTRLTVL.

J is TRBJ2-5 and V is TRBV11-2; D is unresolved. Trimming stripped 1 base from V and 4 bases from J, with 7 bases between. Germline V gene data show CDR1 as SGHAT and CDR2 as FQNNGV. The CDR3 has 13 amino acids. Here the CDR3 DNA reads TGTGCCAGCAGCTTAGTGGGGTTAGAGACCCAGTACTTC. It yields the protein CASSLVGLETQYF.

This CDR3 reads CASSTGGTRGGLNEQFF. The CDR3 DNA reads TGTGCCAGCAGCACAGGGGGCACGCGGGGGGGCCTCAATGAGCAGTTCTTC. V and J are TRBV13 and TRBJ2-1; D may be TRBD1 or TRBD2 (9 bases each). Germline CDR1 is PRHDT and CDR2 is FYEKMQ (reference sequence). The germline V and J ends were trimmed by 5 bases and 6 bases, with 23 bases remaining between them. The CDR3 is 17 amino acids. The entire variable domain, with the rest obtained from reference TRBV13 and TRBJ2-1, is as follows: AAGVIQSPRHLIKEKRETATLKCYPIPRHDTVYWYQQGPGQDPQFLISFYEKMQSDKGSIPDRFSAQQFSDYHSELNMSSLELGDSALYFCASSTGGTRGGLNEQFFGPGTRLTVL.

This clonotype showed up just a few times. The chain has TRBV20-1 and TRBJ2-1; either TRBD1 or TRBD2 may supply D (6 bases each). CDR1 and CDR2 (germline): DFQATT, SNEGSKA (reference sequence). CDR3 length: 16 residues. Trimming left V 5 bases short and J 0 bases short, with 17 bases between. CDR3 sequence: CSARGPTVSSYNEQFF. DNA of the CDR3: TGCAGTGCTCGGGGGCCGACGGTGAGCTCCTACAATGAGCAGTTCTTC.

CDR3 nucleotides: TGCAGTGCTAGGCCCCCTGGGACAAATTATAATTCACCCCTCCACTTT. It yields the protein CSARPPGTNYNSPLHF. The chain has TRBV20-1 and TRBJ1-6; perhaps TRBD1 as D (6 bases). This CDR3 contains 16 residues. Trimming took 3 bases from V and 4 from J, leaving 16 bases between them. The germline V gene encodes CDR1 DFQATT and CDR2 SNEGSKA (reference sequence).

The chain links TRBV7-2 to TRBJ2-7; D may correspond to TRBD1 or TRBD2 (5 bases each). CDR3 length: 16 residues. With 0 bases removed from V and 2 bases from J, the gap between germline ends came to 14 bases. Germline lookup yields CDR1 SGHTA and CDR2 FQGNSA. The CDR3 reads CASSLAPGRLTYEQYF. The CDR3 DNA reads TGTGCCAGCAGCTTAGCGCCGGGACGGCTGACCTACGAGCAGTACTTC.

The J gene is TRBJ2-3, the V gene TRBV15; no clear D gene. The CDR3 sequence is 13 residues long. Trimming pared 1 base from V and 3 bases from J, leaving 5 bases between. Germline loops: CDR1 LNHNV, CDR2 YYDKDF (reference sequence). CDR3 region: CATSRAGTDTQYF. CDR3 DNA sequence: TGTGCCACCAGCAGAGCTGGGACAGATACGCAGTATTTT.

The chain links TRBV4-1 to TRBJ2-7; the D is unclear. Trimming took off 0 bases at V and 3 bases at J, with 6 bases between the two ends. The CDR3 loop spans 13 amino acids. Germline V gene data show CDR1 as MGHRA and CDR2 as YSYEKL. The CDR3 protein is CASSQDVVYEQYF. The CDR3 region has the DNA TGCGCCAGCAGCCAAGATGTCGTCTACGAGCAGTACTTC.

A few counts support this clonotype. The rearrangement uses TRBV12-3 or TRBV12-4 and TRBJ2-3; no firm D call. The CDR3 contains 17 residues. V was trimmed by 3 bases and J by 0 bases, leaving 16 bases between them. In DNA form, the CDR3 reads TGTGCCAGCAGTTTGCTTGTCGGTGCCCCTAGCACAGATACGCAGTATTTT. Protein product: CASSLLVGAPSTDTQYF.

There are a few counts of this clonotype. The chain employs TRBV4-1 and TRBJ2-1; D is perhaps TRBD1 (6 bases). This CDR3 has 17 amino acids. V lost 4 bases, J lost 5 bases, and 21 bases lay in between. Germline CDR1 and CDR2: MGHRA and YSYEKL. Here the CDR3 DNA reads TGCGCCAGCAGCCCAAGATCGGTTGGGGGCGCGAACAATGAGCAGTTCTTC. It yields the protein CASSPRSVGGANNEQFF.

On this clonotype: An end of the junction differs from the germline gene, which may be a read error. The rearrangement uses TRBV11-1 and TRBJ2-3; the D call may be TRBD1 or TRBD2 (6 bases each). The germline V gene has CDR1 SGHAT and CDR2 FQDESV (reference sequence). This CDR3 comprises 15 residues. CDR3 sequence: CVSSPRDILTDTQYF. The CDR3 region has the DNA TGTGTCAGCAGCCCGCGGGACATCCTCACAGATACGCAGTATTTT.

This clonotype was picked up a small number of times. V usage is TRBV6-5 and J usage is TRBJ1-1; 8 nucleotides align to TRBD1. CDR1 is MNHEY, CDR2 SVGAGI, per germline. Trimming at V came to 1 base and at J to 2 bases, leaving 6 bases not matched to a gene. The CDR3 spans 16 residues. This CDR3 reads CASSYWQGAINTEAFF. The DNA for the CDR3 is TGTGCCAGCAGTTACTGGCAGGGGGCCATAAACACTGAAGCTTTCTTT.

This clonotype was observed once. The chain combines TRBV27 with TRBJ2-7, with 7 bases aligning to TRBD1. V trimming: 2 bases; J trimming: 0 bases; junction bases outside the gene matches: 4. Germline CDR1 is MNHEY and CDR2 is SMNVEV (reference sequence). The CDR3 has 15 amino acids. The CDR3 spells CASSLHRDSSYEQYF. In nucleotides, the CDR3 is TGTGCCAGCAGTTTACACCGGGACAGCTCCTACGAGCAGTACTTC.

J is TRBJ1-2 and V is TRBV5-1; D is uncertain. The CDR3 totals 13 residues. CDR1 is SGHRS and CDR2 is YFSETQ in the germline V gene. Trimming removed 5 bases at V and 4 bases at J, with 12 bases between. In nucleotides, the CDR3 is TGCGCCAGCAGAATCACGGACGGCTATGGCTACACCTTC. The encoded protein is CASRITDGYGYTF.

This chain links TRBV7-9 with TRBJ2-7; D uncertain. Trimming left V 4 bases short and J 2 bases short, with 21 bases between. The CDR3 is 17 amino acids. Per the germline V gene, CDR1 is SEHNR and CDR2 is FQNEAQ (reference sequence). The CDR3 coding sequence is TGTGCCAGCAGCTCCCTTTTTCTACAGACGCCAACCTACGAGCAGTACTTC. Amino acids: CASSSLFLQTPTYEQYF.

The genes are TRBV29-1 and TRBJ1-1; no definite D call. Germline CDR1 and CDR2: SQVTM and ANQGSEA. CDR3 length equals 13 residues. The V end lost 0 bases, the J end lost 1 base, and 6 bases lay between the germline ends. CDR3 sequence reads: CSVEETANTEAFF. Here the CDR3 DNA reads TGCAGCGTTGAAGAAACAGCGAACACTGAAGCTTTCTTT.

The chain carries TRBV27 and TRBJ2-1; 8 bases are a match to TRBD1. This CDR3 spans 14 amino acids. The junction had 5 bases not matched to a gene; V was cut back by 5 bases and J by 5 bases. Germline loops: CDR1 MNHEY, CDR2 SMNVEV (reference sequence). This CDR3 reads CASSRDRTNNEQFF. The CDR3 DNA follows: TGTGCCAGCAGTCGGGACAGGACTAACAATGAGCAGTTCTTC.

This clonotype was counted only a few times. The CDR3, as DNA: TGTGCCAGGTACCACGAGAAGACCCAGTACTTC. It translates to CARYHEKTQYF. V gene TRBV28 combines with J gene TRBJ2-5; D is unresolved. V gave up 9 bases and J gave up 6 bases, with 11 bases separating them. The V gene's germline CDR1 is MDHEN and CDR2 SYDVKM. The CDR3 runs 11 residues.

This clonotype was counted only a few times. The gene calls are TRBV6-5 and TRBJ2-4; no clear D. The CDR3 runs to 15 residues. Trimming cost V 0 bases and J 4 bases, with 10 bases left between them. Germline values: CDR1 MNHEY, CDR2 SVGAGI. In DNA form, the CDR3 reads TGTGCCAGCAGTTACTCGAAACAGACGAAAAACATTCAGTACTTC. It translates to CASSYSKQTKNIQYF.

CDR3 DNA: TGTGCCAGCAGCCAAGATTACCGACCCCAAATTGAAGCTTTCTTT. Residues: CASSQDYRPQIEAFF. This chain links TRBV3-1 with TRBJ1-1; D is unclear. The CDR3 has 15 residues. V lost 0 bases to trimming and J lost 7 bases, with 15 bases between them. The germline V gene encodes CDR1 LGHDT and CDR2 YNNKEL (reference sequence).

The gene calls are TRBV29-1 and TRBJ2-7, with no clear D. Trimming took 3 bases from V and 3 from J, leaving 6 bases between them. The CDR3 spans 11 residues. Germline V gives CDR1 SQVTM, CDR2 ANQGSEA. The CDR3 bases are TGCAGCGTTGAGTATGGCTACGAGCAGTACTTC. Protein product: CSVEYGYEQYF.

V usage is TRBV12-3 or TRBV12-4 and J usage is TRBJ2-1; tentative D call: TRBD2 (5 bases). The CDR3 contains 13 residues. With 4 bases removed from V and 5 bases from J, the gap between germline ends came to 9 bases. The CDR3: CASSSDYHNEQFF. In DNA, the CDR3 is TGTGCCAGCAGTTCCGACTACCACAATGAGCAGTTCTTC.

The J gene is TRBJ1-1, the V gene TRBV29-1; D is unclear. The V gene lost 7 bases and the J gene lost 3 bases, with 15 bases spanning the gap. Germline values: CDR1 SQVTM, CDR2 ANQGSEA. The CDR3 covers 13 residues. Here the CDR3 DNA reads TGCAGCGCCGATGGGTGGGCGGACACTGAAGCTTTCTTT. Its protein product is CSADGWADTEAFF.

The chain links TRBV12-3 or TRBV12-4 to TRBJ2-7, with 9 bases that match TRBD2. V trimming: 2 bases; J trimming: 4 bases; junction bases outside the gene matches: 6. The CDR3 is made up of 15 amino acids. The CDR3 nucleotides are TGTGCCAGCAGTTTACCGGCTAGCGGGGATTACGAGCAGTACTTC. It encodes CASSLPASGDYEQYF.

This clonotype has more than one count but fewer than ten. The CDR3 DNA reads as TGCGCCAGCAGGCCAAGTACAAGTGATACGCAGTATTTT. Translating it yields CASRPSTSDTQYF. This chain joins TRBV4-1 and TRBJ2-3; no reliable D call. CDR3 length: 13 amino acids. The germline gives CDR1 MGHRA, CDR2 YSYEKL. V lost 6 bases and J lost 6, with 13 bases in between.

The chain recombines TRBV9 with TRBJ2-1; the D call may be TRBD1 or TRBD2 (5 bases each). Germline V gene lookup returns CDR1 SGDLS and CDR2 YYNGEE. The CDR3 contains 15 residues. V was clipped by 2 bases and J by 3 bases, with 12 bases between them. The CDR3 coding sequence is TGTGCCAGCAGCGTGGCCGGGACGGACTACAATGAGCAGTTCTTC. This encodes CASSVAGTDYNEQFF.

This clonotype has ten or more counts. The CDR3 DNA is TGCAGCGTTGAAGAGGGGGCCTACGGCTACACCTTC. As protein: CSVEEGAYGYTF. The genes are TRBV29-1 and TRBJ1-2, with a weak D call TRBD1 (6 bases). Germline V lookup: CDR1 SQVTM, CDR2 ANQGSEA. V was trimmed by 0 bases and J by 8 bases, leaving 10 bases between them. This CDR3 has 12 residues.